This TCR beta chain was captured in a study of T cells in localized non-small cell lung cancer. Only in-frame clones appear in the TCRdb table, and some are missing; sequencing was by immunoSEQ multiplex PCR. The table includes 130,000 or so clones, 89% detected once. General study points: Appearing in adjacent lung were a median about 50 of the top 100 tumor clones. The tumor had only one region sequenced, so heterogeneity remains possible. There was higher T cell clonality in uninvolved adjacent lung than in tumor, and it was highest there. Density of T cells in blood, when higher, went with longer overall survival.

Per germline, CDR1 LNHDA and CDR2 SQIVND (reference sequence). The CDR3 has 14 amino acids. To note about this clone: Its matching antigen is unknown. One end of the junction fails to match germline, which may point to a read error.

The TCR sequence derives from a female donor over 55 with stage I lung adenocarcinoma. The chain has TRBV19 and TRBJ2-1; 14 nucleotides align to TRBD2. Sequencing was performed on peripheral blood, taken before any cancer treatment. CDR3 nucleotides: TGTGCCAGTAGTGGACTAGCGGGAGGTTCTAAGATCCTCTTC. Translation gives CASSGLAGGSKILF.